The subject of this entry is one T cell receptor beta chain. Its antigen is undetermined. This sample is part of a study of T cells after yellow fever vaccination. General study results and limits: Reappearance after the booster was observed for most primary-vaccination clones (96% CD4, about 91% CD8). Clonotypes appearing in both CD4 and CD8 compartments existed, and their share was small.

Template switching by 5'RACE produced TCR cDNA, adding a universal primer site and UMIs. Via MiXCR, TCRdb re-called the 5' RACE reads, giving one row per CDR3 protein. The table lists 120,000 or so distinct CDR3 sequences, 13% to 15% of them singletons, with roughly two fifths in the top ten. Source: CD8+ T cells sorted from PBMCs, taken 5 days after the yellow fever booster vaccination. The source is a man aged 18 to 29 who received the YFV17D yellow fever vaccine.

CDR3 region: CASSDRFQPQHF. CDR3 DNA: TGTGCCAGCAGCGACCGATTTCAGCCCCAGCATTTT. This chain links TRBV25-1 with TRBJ1-5; no clear D gene. This CDR3 is built from 12 residues. Between the trimmed V and J ends, which lost 6 bases and 6 bases, there was a span of 9 bases. The germline gives CDR1 MGHDK, CDR2 SYGVNS.